Each of the 22 T cell receptor beta chains below was sequenced from the same sample in a study of vaccination effects on CD4 cells after COVID-19 (dated by TCRdb to the early 2020s). Library preparation employed the immunoSEQ multiplex PCR assay. TCRdb limited this immuneACCESS table to in-frame rearrangements with V and J called. A share of clones is missing; checked studies link under half to unresolved V genes, and the rest is unexplained. In this sample the table shows approximately 26,000 clones, about 73% of which occur a single time. The top ten clones comprise about 10% of the sample. These receptors are not linked to any known antigen. The ViraFEST assay stimulated PBMC with viral peptide pools and then used TCR sequencing to identify antigen-specific CD4+ T cell clonotypes by expansion. After around ten days of culture, CD4+ T cells were isolated with the EasySep CD4+ T cell isolation kit. Two doses of either the BNT162b2 or the mRNA-1273 mRNA SARS-CoV-2 vaccine were administered to participants.

Source: CD4+ T cells from PBMCs cultured with HCoV-NL63 spike peptides, taken after COVID-19 vaccination. Reading the label with the study, this specimen's cell subset or site is: HCoV-NL63 spike overlapping peptide pool stimulation. The receptors were gathered from a human donor who received a COVID-19 vaccine.

V is TRBV27 and J is TRBJ2-7; D possibly corresponds to TRBD2 (6 bases). The CDR3 totals 14 residues. CDR1 is MNHEY and CDR2 is SMNVEV in the germline V gene (reference sequence). V was clipped by 2 bases and J by 3 bases, with 11 bases between them. The CDR3 sequence is CASSLGRGGYEQYF. For the CDR3, the DNA is TGTGCCAGCAGTTTAGGTCGGGGAGGCTACGAGCAGTACTTC.

The chain uses TRBV7-9 and TRBJ2-2; D unresolved. Trimming took off 4 bases at V and 6 bases at J, with 12 bases between the two ends. Germline loops: CDR1 SEHNR, CDR2 FQNEAQ (reference sequence). CDR3 length equals 14 residues. The CDR3 region is CASSSHGVAGELFF. The CDR3 coding sequence is TGTGCCAGCAGCTCCCATGGGGTCGCCGGGGAGCTGTTTTTT.

This clone was found a few times. This chain links TRBV6-5 with TRBJ2-1; the D gene is possibly TRBD1 (5 bases). The CDR3 is made up of 15 amino acids. Germline loops: CDR1 MNHEY, CDR2 SVGAGI. V was trimmed by 6 bases and J by 6 bases, leaving 18 bases between them. The CDR3 sequence: CASRQWQGQGNEQFF. CDR3 DNA sequence: TGTGCCAGCAGGCAGTGGCAGGGCCAGGGCAATGAGCAGTTCTTC.

This clone was detected once. V and J are TRBV20-1 and TRBJ2-7; D gene ambiguous. The V gene lost 0 bases and the J gene lost 4 bases, with 4 bases spanning the gap. Germline V lookup: CDR1 DFQATT, CDR2 SNEGSKA (reference sequence). This CDR3 has 11 amino acids. The CDR3 spells CSAREDYEQYF. The DNA of the CDR3 is TGCAGTGCTAGAGAAGATTACGAGCAGTACTTC.

The gene calls are TRBV9 and TRBJ1-6, with D possibly being TRBD1 (5 bases). The V and J ends lost 6 bases and 5 bases respectively, with 9 bases between them. This CDR3 contains 13 residues. Per germline, CDR1 SGDLS and CDR2 YYNGEE. DNA for the CDR3: TGTGCCAGCATGCGGGGGAATAATTCACCCCTCCACTTT. It encodes CASMRGNNSPLHF.

The chain uses TRBV7-2 and TRBJ2-1, with TRBD1 matching over 9 bases. Germline V gene lookup returns CDR1 SGHTA and CDR2 FQGNSA. There are 15 residues in the CDR3. Losses at the gene ends were 5 bases for V and 7 bases for J; bases not matched to a gene: 9. The chain's CDR3 is CASSPGGQGRNEQFF. DNA of the CDR3: TGTGCCAGCAGCCCAGGGGGACAGGGTAGGAATGAGCAGTTCTTC.

The sample holds one count of this clone. The rearrangement joins TRBV3-1 (or the pseudogene TRBV3-2) to TRBJ2-7; TRBD1 aligns across 9 bases. This CDR3 has 16 amino acids. J lost 5 bases, V lost 0 bases, and 8 bases had no gene match. Germline loops: CDR1 LGHDT, CDR2 YNNKEL (reference sequence). CDR3 sequence: CASSQDPGQGFHEQYF. In DNA, the CDR3 is TGTGCCAGCAGCCAAGATCCTGGACAGGGGTTCCACGAGCAGTACTTC.

This chain uses TRBV5-6 with TRBJ1-2; TRBD1 might be the D (5 bases). In germline, CDR1 is SGHDT, CDR2 YYEEEE. The CDR3 is 14 amino acids. V lost 1 base, J lost 2 bases, and 9 bases lay in between. CDR3: CASSLQGTNYGYTF. The CDR3 nucleotides read TGTGCCAGCAGCTTGCAGGGCACGAACTATGGCTACACCTTC.

This sequence joins TRBV7-9 and TRBJ1-5; D is undetermined. This CDR3 comprises 12 residues. Germline CDR1 is SEHNR and CDR2 is FQNEAQ (reference sequence). V gave up 5 bases and J gave up 1 base, with 3 bases separating them. The CDR3 bases are TGTGCCAGCAGCCGAAGCAATCAGCCCCAGCATTTT. Translated, it gives CASSRSNQPQHF. Looking up the rest from reference TRBV7-9 and TRBJ1-5 gives the full variable domain: DTGVSQNPRHKITKRGQNVTFRCDPISEHNRLYWYRQTLGQGPEFLTYFQNEAQLEKSRLLSDRFSAERPKGSFSTLEIQRTEQGDSAMYLCASSRSNQPQHFGDGTRLSIL.

The J gene is TRBJ1-1, the V gene TRBV10-3; TRBD1 might be the D (6 bases). Looked up from germline, CDR1 is ENHRY and CDR2 is SYGVKD. The CDR3 runs 12 residues. V was pared by 7 bases and J by 8 bases, with 14 bases between. The chain's CDR3 is CAITRGGTEAFF. As DNA, the CDR3 is TGTGCCATCACCCGGGGGGGGACAGAAGCTTTCTTT.

This clone was recorded a few times. The chain employs TRBV19 and TRBJ2-5; D possibly corresponds to TRBD2 (5 bases). Germline CDR1 is LNHDA and CDR2 is SQIVND (reference sequence). The CDR3 is 19 residues long. V was shortened by 1 base and J by 2 bases, with 23 bases between the two germline ends. CDR3 in DNA: TGTGCCAGTAGTATAGTGGTCCGGTCTCGGGGAACGGGGCAAGAGACCCAGTACTTC. Residues: CASSIVVRSRGTGQETQYF.

V and J are TRBV6-1 and TRBJ2-2; TRBD2 agrees at 12 bases. The germline gives CDR1 MNHNS, CDR2 SASEGT. J was trimmed by 6 bases and V by 2 bases; bases with no gene match: 1. The CDR3 runs 15 residues. The CDR3 sequence is CASSELAGGPGELFF. CDR3 nucleotide sequence: TGTGCCAGCAGTGAACTAGCGGGGGGGCCCGGGGAGCTGTTTTTT.

The chain recombines TRBV29-1 with TRBJ1-1; perhaps TRBD1 as D (5 bases). Trimming stripped 5 bases from V and 0 bases from J, with 7 bases between. The CDR3 covers 12 residues. The germline CDR1 and CDR2 sequences are SQVTM and ANQGSEA. CDR3 sequence: CSVSGLNTEAFF. The DNA for the CDR3 is TGCAGCGTTTCAGGGTTGAACACTGAAGCTTTCTTT.

The chain joins TRBV12-3 or TRBV12-4 to TRBJ1-2; D gene ambiguous. V gave up 2 bases and J gave up 1 base, with 5 bases separating them. The CDR3 runs to 13 residues. The CDR3 loop reads CASSLSGNYGYTF. The CDR3 coding sequence is TGTGCCAGCAGTTTATCCGGTAACTATGGCTACACCTTC.

The chain employs TRBV29-1 and TRBJ1-2; D call uncertain. This CDR3 is built from 13 residues. The germline V gene has CDR1 SQVTM and CDR2 ANQGSEA. Trimming shortened V by 4 bases and J by 5 bases, and 14 bases separated the two germline ends. CDR3 sequence: CSVGSLSSYGYTF. The CDR3 region has the DNA TGCAGCGTTGGGAGCCTATCGTCATATGGCTACACCTTC.

J is TRBJ2-7 and V is TRBV21-1. TRBV21-1 has pseudogene status. The CDR3 has 15 residues. The DNA of the CDR3 is TGTGCCAGCAGCAAGTCTATCCAGTCCCTCTACGAGCAGTACTTC. Protein: CASSKSIQSLYEQYF.

The V call is TRBV12-3 or TRBV12-4, the J call TRBJ1-1; unclear D gene. This CDR3 is built from 13 residues. The ends were cut back, 3 bases at V and 1 base at J, with 6 bases in the middle. CDR3 in DNA: TGTGCCAGCAGTTTCGTGCAGAACACTGAAGCTTTCTTT. This translates into CASSFVQNTEAFF.

The chain uses TRBV7-9 and TRBJ1-4, with D tentatively TRBD1 (6 bases). Trimming cost V 2 bases and J 5 bases, with 6 bases left between them. Germline CDR1 is SEHNR and CDR2 is FQNEAQ (reference sequence). CDR3 size: 13 residues. The CDR3, as DNA: TGTGCCAGCAGCTTAACAGGGAATGAAAAACTGTTTTTT. Translating gives CASSLTGNEKLFF. Variable domain in full (rest from reference TRBV7-9 and TRBJ1-4): DTGVSQNPRHKITKRGQNVTFRCDPISEHNRLYWYRQTLGQGPEFLTYFQNEAQLEKSRLLSDRFSAERPKGSFSTLEIQRTEQGDSAMYLCASSLTGNEKLFFGSGTQLSVL.

This clone occurred a few times. The CDR3 coding sequence is TGTGCCAGCAGCCAAGAGGCGTTGGGCTACACCTTC. It codes for CASSQEALGYTF. The V call is TRBV3-1 (or the pseudogene TRBV3-2), the J call TRBJ1-2; D is undetermined. The CDR3 runs to 12 residues. CDR1 and CDR2 from the germline V gene are LGHDT and YNNKEL (reference sequence). Trimming pared 0 bases from V and 8 bases from J, leaving 7 bases between.

This clone appeared once. V and J are TRBV10-3 and TRBJ2-7; D is tentatively TRBD1 or TRBD2 (6 bases each). The V and J ends lost 7 bases and 5 bases respectively, with 12 bases between them. CDR3 length equals 12 residues. In germline, CDR1 is ENHRY, CDR2 SYGVKD. In DNA, the CDR3 is TGTGCCATCAAGGGGGGACCCAACGAGCAGTACTTC. Protein sequence: CAIKGGPNEQYF.

This clone has only a few counts. The chain couples TRBV7-2 to TRBJ1-5, with 7 nucleotides matching TRBD1. In germline, CDR1 is SGHTA, CDR2 FQGNSA. Losses at the gene ends were 3 bases for V and 2 bases for J; bases not matched to a gene: 7. The CDR3 spans 16 residues. CDR3 DNA sequence: TGTGCCAGCAGCTTTACAGCTGGACAGGGCAATCAGCCCCAGCATTTT. Protein product: CASSFTAGQGNQPQHF.

The rearrangement joins TRBV5-1 to TRBJ2-7, with a weak D call TRBD2 (6 bases). Trimming left V 0 bases short and J 3 bases short, with 13 bases between. Looked up from germline, CDR1 is SGHRS and CDR2 is YFSETQ. CDR3 length: 15 residues. The CDR3 coding sequence is TGCGCCAGCAGCTTGGTATCGGGAGATGGCTACGAGCAGTACTTC. Translation: CASSLVSGDGYEQYF.